This entry lists 2 T cell receptor beta chains sequenced from one sample in a study of lymphopenia after photon versus proton radiotherapy. Profiled with immunoSEQ multiplex PCR; TCRdb holds only in-frame clones, not every one. Of approximately 50,000 clones listed, around four fifths are singletons. The specimen was peripheral blood, collected from a patient treated with photon-based radiotherapy. All receptors derive from a man between 50 and 59 years old with gastric cancer.

The V call is TRBV7-9, the J call TRBJ1-4; TRBD1 aligns across 8 bases. This CDR3 contains 15 residues. In germline, CDR1 is SEHNR, CDR2 FQNEAQ (reference sequence). V dropped 5 bases and J dropped 6; count of bases not matched to a gene: 8. CDR3 nucleotides: TGTGCCAGCAGCCCCGGACAGGGAGGATATGAAAAACTGTTTTTT. It codes for CASSPGQGGYEKLFF.

The chain uses TRBV7-6 and TRBJ2-7, with 8 positions matching TRBD2. Germline V gene data show CDR1 as SGHVS and CDR2 as FNYEAQ. V dropped 1 base and J dropped 3; count of bases not matched to a gene: 14. The CDR3 is made up of 18 amino acids. CDR3 sequence reads: CASSLEEGLAGNDYEQYF. CDR3 nucleotides: TGTGCCAGCAGCTTAGAAGAGGGCCTAGCGGGCAATGACTACGAGCAGTACTTC.